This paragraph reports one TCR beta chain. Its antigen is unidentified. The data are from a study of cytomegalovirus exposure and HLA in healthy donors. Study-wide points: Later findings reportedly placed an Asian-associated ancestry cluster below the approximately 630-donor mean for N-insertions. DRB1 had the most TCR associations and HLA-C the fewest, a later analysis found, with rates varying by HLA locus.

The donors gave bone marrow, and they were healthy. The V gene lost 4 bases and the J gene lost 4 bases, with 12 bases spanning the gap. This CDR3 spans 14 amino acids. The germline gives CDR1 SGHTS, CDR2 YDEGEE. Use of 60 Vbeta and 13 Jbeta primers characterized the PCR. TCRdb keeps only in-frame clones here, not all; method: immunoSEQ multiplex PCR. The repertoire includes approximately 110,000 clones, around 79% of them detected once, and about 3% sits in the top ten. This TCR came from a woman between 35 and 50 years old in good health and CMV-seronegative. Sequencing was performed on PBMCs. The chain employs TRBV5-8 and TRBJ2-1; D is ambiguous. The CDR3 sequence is CASSLLTDYNEQFF. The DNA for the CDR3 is TGTGCCAGCAGCCTCTTGACTGATTACAATGAGCAGTTCTTC.